These T cell receptor beta chains were read from a single sample in a study of T cells expressing NK-cell markers. TCRdb reprocessed the 5' RACE reads and stores each CDR3 protein as one record, lacking DNA. This sample's table has some 340,000 distinct CDR3 sequences. What was sequenced was blood T cells: a sorted CD56 or NKG2C T cell subset, CD4+ or CD8+ T cells, or bulk PBMC T cells (not recorded which). These receptor sequences come from a man aged 18-75 years in good health. Both conserved end residues are part of each CDR3.

TRBV30	TRBJ2-3	CAWRTDRTSGNLYTDTQYF
TRBV27	TRBJ2-1	CASSFRIRYNEQFF
TRBV20-1	TRBJ1-1	CSARDPPTGNPEAFF
TRBV28	TRBJ1-5	CASRLLGQGWNQPQHF
TRBV27	TRBJ2-3	CASSYSSGTAHTDTQYF
TRBV11-2	TRBJ1-3	CASSPRTGDGNTIYF
TRBV15	TRBJ1-1	CATSRRGSGNTEAFF
TRBV5-1	TRBJ2-4	CASSWLLADKNIQYF
TRBV20-1	TRBJ2-1	CSAIRGGGDNEQFF
TRBV7-2	TRBJ2-1	CASSVLAGNYNEQFF
TRBV5-1	TRBJ2-2	CASTTGGDTGELFF
TRBV7-9	TRBJ1-1	CASRLIGRSTEAFF
TRBV7-9	TRBJ2-1	CASSFTASGGAWEQFF
TRBV6-1	TRBJ2-6	CASRRRGTGANVLTF
TRBV20-1	TRBJ1-2	CSARALQGLDGYTF
TRBV9	TRBJ2-7	CASSVGGTSGVYEQYF
TRBV6-4	TRBJ1-1	CASSGQVLSLPLSEAFF
TRBV7-3	TRBJ2-1	CASSLTFEVSEQFF
TRBV15	TRBJ2-2	CATSTWTGLGTGELFF
TRBV6-5	TRBJ2-1	CASTLLGQGYNEQFF
TRBV28	TRBJ2-1	CASGRASGYNEQFF
TRBV5-1	TRBJ2-2	CASDKTGGYTGELFF
TRBV3-1	TRBJ2-7	CASSQHDRGEQYF